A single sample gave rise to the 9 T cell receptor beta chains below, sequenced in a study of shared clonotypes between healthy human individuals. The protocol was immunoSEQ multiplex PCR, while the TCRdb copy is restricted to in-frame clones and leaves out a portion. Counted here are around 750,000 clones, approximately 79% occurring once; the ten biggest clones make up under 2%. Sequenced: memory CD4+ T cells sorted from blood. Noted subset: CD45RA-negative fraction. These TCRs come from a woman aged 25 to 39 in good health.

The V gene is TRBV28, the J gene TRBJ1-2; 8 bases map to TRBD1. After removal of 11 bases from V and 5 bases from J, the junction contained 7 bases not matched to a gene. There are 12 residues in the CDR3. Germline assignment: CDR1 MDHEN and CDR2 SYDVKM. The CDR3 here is CAYTDRVYGYTF. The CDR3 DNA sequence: TGTGCCTACACGGACAGGGTATATGGCTACACCTTC.

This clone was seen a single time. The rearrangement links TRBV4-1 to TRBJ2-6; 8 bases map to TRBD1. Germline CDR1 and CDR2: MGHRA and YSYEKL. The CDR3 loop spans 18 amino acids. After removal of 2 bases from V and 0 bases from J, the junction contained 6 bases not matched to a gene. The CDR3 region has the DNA TGCGCCAGCAGCCAACCCGGACAGGGAGACTCTGGGGCCAACGTCCTGACTTTC. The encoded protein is CASSQPGQGDSGANVLTF.

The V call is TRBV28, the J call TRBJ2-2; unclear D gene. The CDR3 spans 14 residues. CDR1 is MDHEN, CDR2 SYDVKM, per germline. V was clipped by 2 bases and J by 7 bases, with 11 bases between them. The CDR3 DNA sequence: TGTGCCAGCAGTTTACTCGCAATCAGCGGGGAGCTGTTTTTT. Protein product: CASSLLAISGELFF.

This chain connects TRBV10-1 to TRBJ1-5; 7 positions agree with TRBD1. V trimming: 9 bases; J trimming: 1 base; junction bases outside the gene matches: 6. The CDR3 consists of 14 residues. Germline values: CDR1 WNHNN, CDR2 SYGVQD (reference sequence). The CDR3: CASEGAPSNQPQHF. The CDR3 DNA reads TGCGCCAGTGAGGGGGCGCCGAGCAATCAGCCCCAGCATTTT.

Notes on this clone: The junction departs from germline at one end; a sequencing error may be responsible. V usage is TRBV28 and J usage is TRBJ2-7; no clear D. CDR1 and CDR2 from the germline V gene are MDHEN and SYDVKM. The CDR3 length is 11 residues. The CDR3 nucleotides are TGTGCCAGCAGTTTGGGATATCGTGGGGAATTC. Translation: CASSLGYRGEF. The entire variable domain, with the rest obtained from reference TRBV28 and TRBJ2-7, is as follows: DVKVTQSSRYLVKRTGEKVFLECVQDMDHENMFWYRQDPGLGLRLIYFSYDVKMKEKGDIPEGYSVSREKKERFSLILESASTNQTSMYLCASSLGYRGEFGPGTRLTVT.

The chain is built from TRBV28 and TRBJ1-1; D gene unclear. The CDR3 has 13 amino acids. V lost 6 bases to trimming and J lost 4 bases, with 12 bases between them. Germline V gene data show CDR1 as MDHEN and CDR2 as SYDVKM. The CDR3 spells CASRKVVSTEAFF. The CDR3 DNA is TGTGCCAGCAGAAAGGTGGTGTCCACTGAAGCTTTCTTT.

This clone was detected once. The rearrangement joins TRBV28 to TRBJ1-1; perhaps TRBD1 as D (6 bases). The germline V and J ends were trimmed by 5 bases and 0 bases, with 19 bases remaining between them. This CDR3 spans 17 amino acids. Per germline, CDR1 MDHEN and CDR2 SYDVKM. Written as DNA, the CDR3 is TGTGCCAGCAGTACCCTTGGGGGCGGAGGGATGAACACTGAAGCTTTCTTT. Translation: CASSTLGGGGMNTEAFF.

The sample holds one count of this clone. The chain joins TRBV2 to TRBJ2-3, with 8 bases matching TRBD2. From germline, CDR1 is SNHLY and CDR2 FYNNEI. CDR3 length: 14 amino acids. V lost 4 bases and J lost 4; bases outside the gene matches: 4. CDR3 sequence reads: CASSGRAGADTQYF. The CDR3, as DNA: TGTGCCAGCAGTGGAAGAGCGGGGGCAGATACGCAGTATTTT.

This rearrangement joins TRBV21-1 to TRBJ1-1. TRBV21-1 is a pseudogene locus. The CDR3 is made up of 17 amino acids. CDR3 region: CASSTSSFPGVRTEAFF. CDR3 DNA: TGTGCCAGCAGCACCTCAAGTTTCCCGGGGGTGAGGACTGAAGCTTTCTTT.